This entry lists 31 T cell receptor beta chains sequenced from one sample in a study of T cell responses to AZD1222 COVID-19 vaccine (dated by TCRdb to the early 2020s). What the time point label conveys for this sample: about 28 days (+/-7) after the second vaccine dose. The library was made by the immunoSEQ multiplex PCR assay. TCRdb took over this immuneACCESS table, retaining in-frame rearrangements with V and J assigned. Such tables are incomplete; in checked studies, under half of the missing clones stem from an unresolved V gene, and the remainder is unexplained. Across this sample there are about 150,000 clones, with 90% seen only once. The ten largest account for under 4% of the sample. The specimen comprised peripheral blood, sampled 28 days after the second AZD1222 dose. The receptor source for this set is an adult who received the AZD1222 COVID-19 vaccine.

J is TRBJ1-1 and V is TRBV2; maybe TRBD1 (5 bases). Germline V gene sequence: CDR1 SNHLY, CDR2 FYNNEI. The CDR3 loop spans 15 amino acids. The V end was cut by 6 bases, the J end by 0 bases, with 14 bases between. The CDR3 loop is CASSNLGGMNTEAFF. Here the CDR3 DNA reads TGTGCCAGCAGCAATCTGGGGGGGATGAACACTGAAGCTTTCTTT.

The chain has TRBV5-1 and TRBJ2-7, with TRBD2 matching 8 bases. V lost 1 base and J lost 2; bases outside the gene matches: 5. The CDR3 is made up of 15 amino acids. Per the germline V gene, CDR1 is SGHRS and CDR2 is YFSETQ. CDR3: CASSLTGTRTYEQYF. The CDR3 DNA sequence: TGCGCCAGCAGCTTGACGGGGACTAGGACCTACGAGCAGTACTTC. The full variable domain, its missing parts supplied by reference TRBV5-1 and TRBJ2-7, is KAGVTQTPRYLIKTRGQQVTLSCSPISGHRSVSWYQQTPGQGLQFLFEYFSETQRNKGNFPGRFSGRQFSNSRSEMNVSTLELGDSALYLCASSLTGTRTYEQYFGPGTRLTVT.

This chain uses TRBV29-1 with TRBJ1-5; no clear D. Trimming pared 4 bases from V and 2 bases from J, leaving 9 bases between. The CDR3 runs 13 residues. Per germline, CDR1 SQVTM and CDR2 ANQGSEA. CDR3 residues: CSVGGTGNQPQHF. In DNA form, the CDR3 reads TGCAGCGTTGGTGGAACAGGCAATCAGCCCCAGCATTTT. Full variable domain (outside the CDR3, taken from reference TRBV29-1 and TRBJ1-5): SAVISQKPSRDICQRGTSLTIQCQVDSQVTMMFWYRQQPGQSLTLIATANQGSEATYESGFVIDKFPISRPNLTFSTLTVSNMSPEDSSIYLCSVGGTGNQPQHFGDGTRLSIL.

This clone was recorded a few times. The chain links TRBV6-1 to TRBJ2-5, with 10 bases identical to TRBD2. Germline CDR1 and CDR2: MNHNS and SASEGT. The CDR3 totals 16 residues. The V and J ends lost 3 bases and 6 bases, in that order; junction bases with no gene match: 10. The DNA of the CDR3 is TGTGCCAGCAGTGAGAGGGCTAGCGGGAGCGCAAAGACCCAGTACTTC. It specifies CASSERASGSAKTQYF.

The chain couples TRBV7-8 to TRBJ1-1; 9 nucleotides align to TRBD1. Germline lookup yields CDR1 SGHVS and CDR2 FQNEAQ. Unmatched junction bases numbered 14, after V lost 6 bases and J lost 6 bases. This CDR3 contains 16 residues. For the CDR3, the DNA is TGTGCCAGCAGGCCCCCCCCCGGGACAGGGTATTCTGAAGCTTTCTTT. This encodes CASRPPPGTGYSEAFF.

V usage is TRBV24-1 and J usage is TRBJ1-5; 9 nucleotides line up with TRBD1. V was pared by 2 bases and J by 1 base, with 2 bases of the junction left unmatched. Germline CDR1 reads KGHDR; CDR2 reads SFDVKD. The length of the CDR3 is 16 residues. The CDR3 region is CATSDSGTGSNQPQHF. The CDR3 region has the DNA TGTGCCACCAGTGATTCCGGGACAGGGAGCAATCAGCCCCAGCATTTT.

V usage is TRBV27 and J usage is TRBJ1-3; TRBD1 agrees at 8 bases. CDR3 size: 15 residues. With V trimmed by 5 bases and J by 3 bases, 6 bases remained unmatched. CDR1 is MNHEY, CDR2 SMNVEV, per germline (reference sequence). CDR3 in amino acids: CASSLRGPHGNTIYF. CDR3 DNA sequence: TGTGCCAGCAGTCTCAGGGGGCCGCATGGAAACACCATATATTTT.

This chain joins TRBV11-2 and TRBJ1-3; D not certain. Germline values: CDR1 SGHAT, CDR2 FQNNGV. This CDR3 spans 15 amino acids. Trimming pared 5 bases from V and 0 bases from J, leaving 11 bases between. DNA for the CDR3: TGTGCCAGCAGCCGCGGACTGAACTCTGGAAACACCATATATTTT. Encoded protein: CASSRGLNSGNTIYF.

CDR3 coding DNA: TGTGCCAGCAGGGGTAACGACGAGCAGTACTTC. It codes for CASRGNDEQYF. The J gene is TRBJ2-7, the V gene TRBV6-5; D not resolved. V was pared by 6 bases and J by 5 bases, with 8 bases between. Germline V gene lookup returns CDR1 MNHEY and CDR2 SVGAGI. This CDR3 comprises 11 residues.

The chain employs TRBV7-9 and TRBJ2-1, with 7 bases identical to TRBD2. With V trimmed by 5 bases and J by 5 bases, 6 bases remained unmatched. This CDR3 has 14 amino acids. The germline V gene has CDR1 SEHNR and CDR2 FQNEAQ (reference sequence). The CDR3 nucleotides are TGTGCCAGCAGCCAAGGACTAGTCCACAATGAGCAGTTCTTC. Protein product: CASSQGLVHNEQFF.

The J gene is TRBJ1-1, the V gene TRBV18; D is perhaps TRBD1 (6 bases). This CDR3 is built from 16 residues. The germline V gene has CDR1 KGHSH and CDR2 LQKENI. V lost 3 bases and J 3 bases, leaving 17 bases between the germline ends. The CDR3 reads CASSPLAGGDDTEAFF. In DNA form, the CDR3 reads TGTGCCAGCTCACCGCTGGCGGGGGGCGACGACACTGAAGCTTTCTTT.

V and J are TRBV6-4 and TRBJ2-2; D ambiguous. The CDR3 length is 14 residues. Germline V gene lookup returns CDR1 MRHNA and CDR2 SNTAGT. V dropped 8 bases and J dropped 1 base, with 11 bases sitting between them. CDR3 protein: CASSRLVNTGELFF. DNA for the CDR3: TGTGCCAGCTCTAGACTCGTGAACACCGGGGAGCTGTTTTTT.

The chain uses TRBV10-1 and TRBJ2-2; tentative D call: TRBD1 (5 bases). V shed 6 bases and J shed 5 bases, with 19 bases lying between them. The CDR3 sequence is 16 residues long. Germline V gene lookup returns CDR1 WNHNN and CDR2 SYGVQD (reference sequence). CDR3 coding DNA: TGCGCCAGCAGCGACCGCAGGGTAAAACGGACCGGGGAGCTGTTTTTT. It is translated as CASSDRRVKRTGELFF.

V is TRBV18 and J is TRBJ1-6, with D perhaps matching TRBD1 (5 bases). The CDR3 has 16 residues. Trimming removed 3 bases at V and 7 bases at J, with 16 bases between. Germline CDR1 reads KGHSH; CDR2 reads LQKENI. The CDR3 reads CASSPPSLTANSPLHF. As DNA, the CDR3 is TGTGCCAGCTCACCGCCCTCCCTGACAGCAAATTCACCCCTCCACTTT.

The chain is built from TRBV5-1 and TRBJ1-1; a possible D gene is TRBD1 (6 bases). CDR3 size: 16 residues. The ends were cut back, 3 bases at V and 3 bases at J, with 18 bases in the middle. In germline, CDR1 is SGHRS, CDR2 YFSETQ. The CDR3 reads CASSYSRGGGYTEAFF. CDR3 DNA sequence: TGCGCCAGCAGCTACAGCAGGGGTGGAGGTTACACTGAAGCTTTCTTT.

The chain employs TRBV2 and TRBJ2-7; no definite D call. Germline lookup yields CDR1 SNHLY and CDR2 FYNNEI. This CDR3 contains 13 residues. V lost 3 bases and J 5 bases, leaving 11 bases between the germline ends. The CDR3, as DNA: TGTGCCAGCAGTGATCGACTGTGGAACGAGCAGTACTTC. This sequence encodes CASSDRLWNEQYF.

The V call is TRBV7-8, the J call TRBJ2-7; 9 nucleotides align to TRBD1. The CDR3 loop spans 16 amino acids. Looked up from germline, CDR1 is SGHVS and CDR2 is FQNEAQ. Trimming at V came to 5 bases and at J to 2 bases, leaving 10 bases not matched to a gene. The CDR3 loop is CASSLQGAQGPYEQYF. As DNA, the CDR3 is TGTGCCAGCAGCCTACAGGGGGCCCAGGGCCCCTACGAGCAGTACTTC. The full variable domain, with the rest looked up from reference TRBV7-8 and TRBJ2-7, is GAGVSQSPRYKVAKRGQDVALRCDPISGHVSLFWYQQALGQGPEFLTYFQNEAQLDKSGLPSDRFFAERPEGSVSTLKIQRTQQEDSAVYLCASSLQGAQGPYEQYFGPGTRLTVT.

This chain joins TRBV19 and TRBJ2-4; 7 bases are shared with TRBD1. The germline CDR1 and CDR2 sequences are LNHDA and SQIVND (reference sequence). Trimming at V came to 5 bases and at J to 4 bases, leaving 5 bases not matched to a gene. This CDR3 has 14 residues. CDR3: CASSPRQGKNIQYF. The CDR3 DNA sequence: TGTGCCAGTAGTCCACGACAGGGAAAAAACATTCAGTACTTC.

The rearrangement links TRBV11-3 to TRBJ1-6, with a weak D call TRBD1 (5 bases). This CDR3 has 18 residues. Germline CDR1 is SGHNT and CDR2 is YENEEA. V shed 2 bases and J shed 8 bases, with 22 bases lying between them. CDR3 residues: CASSLREGPRKFHSPLHF. The CDR3 DNA reads as TGTGCCAGCAGCTTAAGGGAGGGGCCTCGGAAATTTCATTCACCCCTCCACTTT. The full variable domain, its missing parts supplied by reference TRBV11-3 and TRBJ1-6, is EAGVVQSPRYKIIEKKQPVAFWCNPISGHNTLYWYLQNLGQGPELLIRYENEEAVDDSQLPKDRFSAERLKGVDSTLKIQPAELGDSAVYLCASSLREGPRKFHSPLHFGNGTRLTVT.

This chain joins TRBV5-6 and TRBJ1-4, with TRBD1 identical over 8 bases. Germline V gives CDR1 SGHDT, CDR2 YYEEEE. The V gene end was trimmed by 3 bases and the J gene end by 7 bases; junction bases not matched to a gene: 8. The CDR3 contains 15 residues. The CDR3 spells CASSYGQGVGEKLFF. DNA of the CDR3: TGTGCCAGCAGCTATGGACAGGGAGTTGGTGAAAAACTGTTTTTT.

The chain carries TRBV9 and TRBJ2-7; D is perhaps TRBD1 (6 bases). There are 15 residues in the CDR3. V lost 0 bases and J lost 3, with 13 bases in between. Germline CDR1 is SGDLS and CDR2 is YYNGEE. The CDR3 is CASSVGRQVYYEQYF. In nucleotides, the CDR3 is TGTGCCAGCAGCGTAGGGAGACAGGTCTACTACGAGCAGTACTTC.

The V call is TRBV29-1, the J call TRBJ2-2; 9 nucleotides match TRBD2. In germline, CDR1 is SQVTM, CDR2 ANQGSEA. V trimming: 4 bases; J trimming: 4 bases; junction bases outside the gene matches: 7. There are 15 residues in the CDR3. CDR3 sequence (DNA): TGCAGCGTTGTCAACTGGCGGGAGGGCACCGGGGAGCTGTTTTTT. This codes for CSVVNWREGTGELFF.

This rearrangement joins TRBV27 to TRBJ2-1; 11 nucleotides align to TRBD2. V shed 2 bases and J 8 bases; nucleotides not matched to a gene: 5. The germline V gene encodes CDR1 MNHEY and CDR2 SMNVEV (reference sequence). The CDR3 spans 15 residues. The CDR3, as DNA: TGTGCCAGCAGTTTAGTAGCGGGAGGGCTAGATGAGCAGTTCTTC. Protein sequence: CASSLVAGGLDEQFF.

This sequence joins TRBV9 and TRBJ2-5; 16 bases line up with TRBD2. V shed 4 bases and J 7 bases; nucleotides not matched to a gene: 7. CDR3 length: 16 amino acids. Germline loops: CDR1 SGDLS, CDR2 YYNGEE. The CDR3 spells CASSPSGTSGRGTQYF. The DNA for the CDR3 is TGTGCCAGCAGCCCTTCCGGGACTAGCGGGAGGGGGACCCAGTACTTC.

The chain links TRBV29-1 to TRBJ2-1; D gene unclear. The CDR3 has 14 residues. V dropped 0 bases and J dropped 0 bases, with 6 bases sitting between them. CDR1 and CDR2 from the germline V gene are SQVTM and ANQGSEA. This chain's CDR3 is CSVEERYSYNEQFF. The CDR3 DNA reads as TGCAGCGTTGAAGAGAGGTACTCCTACAATGAGCAGTTCTTC.

This rearrangement joins TRBV5-5 to TRBJ2-7, with D tentatively TRBD2 (6 bases). From germline, CDR1 is SGHKS and CDR2 YYEKEE (reference sequence). The germline V and J ends were trimmed by 5 bases and 2 bases, with 23 bases remaining between them. The CDR3 totals 17 residues. Written as DNA, the CDR3 is TGTGCCAGCAGTTTTCTACCGGGACTCGCCCTGACCTACGAGCAGTACTTC. Residues: CASSFLPGLALTYEQYF.

V usage is TRBV5-1 and J usage is TRBJ2-3; D is unresolved. The V gene lost 4 bases and the J gene lost 4 bases, with 10 bases spanning the gap. Germline V lookup: CDR1 SGHRS, CDR2 YFSETQ. The CDR3 length is 13 residues. The chain's CDR3 is CASSDPPSDTQYF. The CDR3 DNA reads as TGCGCCAGCAGCGATCCTCCGTCAGATACGCAGTATTTT.

The genes are TRBV5-1 and TRBJ1-3; D unclear. V lost 0 bases to trimming and J lost 2 bases, with 6 bases between them. Germline-derived CDR1 and CDR2 are SGHRS and YFSETQ. There are 14 residues in the CDR3. The CDR3 loop is CASSLEEAGNTIYF. In DNA form, the CDR3 reads TGCGCCAGCAGCTTGGAGGAAGCTGGAAACACCATATATTTT. The full variable domain, completed using reference TRBV5-1 and TRBJ1-3, is KAGVTQTPRYLIKTRGQQVTLSCSPISGHRSVSWYQQTPGQGLQFLFEYFSETQRNKGNFPGRFSGRQFSNSRSEMNVSTLELGDSALYLCASSLEEAGNTIYFGEGSWLTVV.

This chain connects TRBV15 to TRBJ2-5; 12 nucleotides agree with TRBD2. Germline trimming cut 0 bases from V and 6 bases from J; bases unmatched to any gene: 5. The CDR3 contains 16 residues. Germline lookup yields CDR1 LNHNV and CDR2 YYDKDF (reference sequence). CDR3 region: CATSRDTLAGGKTQYF. CDR3 sequence (DNA): TGTGCCACCAGCAGAGACACTCTAGCGGGGGGGAAGACCCAGTACTTC.

V and J are TRBV30 and TRBJ1-3, with D possibly TRBD1 on 5 matching bases. The V gene's germline CDR1 is GTSNPN and CDR2 SVGIG (reference sequence). The germline V and J ends were trimmed by 0 bases and 2 bases, with 11 bases remaining between them. The CDR3 contains 15 residues. The CDR3 spells CAWSVLGGAGNTIYF. The DNA of the CDR3 is TGTGCCTGGAGTGTACTAGGAGGGGCTGGAAACACCATATATTTT.

The V and J genes are TRBV5-4 and TRBJ1-2; no reliable D call. V was trimmed by 1 base and J by 7 bases, leaving 14 bases between them. The CDR3 runs to 14 residues. Germline CDR1 reads SGHNT; CDR2 reads YYREEE (reference sequence). The CDR3 region has the DNA TGTGCCAGCAGCTTGATAGGGATATCCTGTGGCTACACCTTC. It codes for CASSLIGISCGYTF.